The 10 T cell receptor beta chains listed next were all sequenced from one sample in a study of shared clonotypes between healthy human individuals. Naive-designated CD8 cells lacked CD45RO, were positively enriched for CCR7, and omitted terminally differentiated effector memory CD45RA+ cells. Libraries were prepared by immunoSEQ multiplex PCR; TCRdb keeps only in-frame clonotypes and omits some of them. The table includes about 590,000 clones, nearly 97% detected once. The sequenced sample was naive CD8+ T cells sorted from blood. Receptor source: a woman aged 25 to 39 in good health.

The chain is built from TRBV10-1 and TRBJ2-2, with unresolved D. CDR1 WNHNN and CDR2 SYGVQD come from the germline V gene (reference sequence). The CDR3 consists of 12 residues. V gave up 2 bases and J gave up 6 bases, with 4 bases separating them. The CDR3 is CASSEPAGELFF. The CDR3 DNA reads as TGCGCCAGCAGTGAGCCTGCCGGGGAGCTGTTTTTT.

The rearrangement uses TRBV9 and TRBJ2-4; 9 nucleotides line up with TRBD2. V was clipped by 4 bases and J by 2 bases; unmatched bases: 13. The length of the CDR3 is 18 residues. CDR1 SGDLS and CDR2 YYNGEE come from the germline V gene. The CDR3 sequence is CASSLSGSPYVSKNIQYF. CDR3 bases: TGTGCCAGCAGCCTTAGCGGGAGTCCCTACGTGTCCAAAAACATTCAGTACTTC.

This chain connects TRBV7-9 to TRBJ1-6, with 7 nucleotides matching TRBD1. Trimming took 4 bases from V and 5 from J; bases not matched to a gene: 5. Germline loops: CDR1 SEHNR, CDR2 FQNEAQ (reference sequence). The CDR3 totals 15 residues. CDR3 nucleotide sequence: TGTGCCAGCAGCTACCGACAGGGTGATAATTCACCCCTCCACTTT. Protein: CASSYRQGDNSPLHF.

V is TRBV4-1 and J is TRBJ2-5; no clear D gene. Trimming took off 4 bases at V and 4 bases at J, with 10 bases between the two ends. This CDR3 comprises 13 residues. Germline V lookup: CDR1 MGHRA, CDR2 YSYEKL. This chain's CDR3 is CASSLRALETQYF. CDR3 DNA sequence: TGCGCCAGCAGCCTACGTGCTTTAGAGACCCAGTACTTC.

J is TRBJ1-5 and V is TRBV7-9; D ambiguous. The CDR3 length is 15 residues. The V and J ends lost 4 bases and 3 bases respectively, with 13 bases between them. Germline values: CDR1 SEHNR, CDR2 FQNEAQ (reference sequence). CDR3 residues: CASSSVQEINQPQHF. CDR3 in DNA: TGTGCCAGCAGCTCAGTGCAGGAGATCAATCAGCCCCAGCATTTT.

This sequence joins TRBV28 and TRBJ2-5, with 13 bases aligning to TRBD2. CDR3 length: 17 residues. Germline CDR1 is MDHEN and CDR2 is SYDVKM. V lost 5 bases, J lost 2 bases, and 8 bases stayed unmatched. The CDR3 here is CASSTLAGGRIQETQYF. The CDR3 DNA follows: TGTGCCAGCAGTACACTAGCGGGAGGGAGGATACAAGAGACCCAGTACTTC.

The genes are TRBV28 and TRBJ2-7; no clear D gene. Germline V gives CDR1 MDHEN, CDR2 SYDVKM. The CDR3 contains 11 residues. The V end lost 5 bases, the J end lost 5 bases, and 7 bases lay between the germline ends. CDR3 DNA: TGTGCCAGCAGTCCTTTCCACGAGCAGTACTTC. It encodes CASSPFHEQYF.

The chain joins TRBV27 to TRBJ2-1; 11 nucleotides line up with TRBD2. J was trimmed by 2 bases and V by 9 bases; bases with no gene match: 6. Germline CDR1 MNHEY, CDR2 SMNVEV (reference sequence). This CDR3 has 15 amino acids. CDR3 sequence reads: CASSGRAEAYNEQFF. As DNA, the CDR3 is TGTGCCAGTAGCGGGAGGGCCGAGGCCTACAATGAGCAGTTCTTC.

This sequence joins TRBV28 and TRBJ2-3; 12 positions match TRBD1. The CDR3 sequence is 17 residues long. V shed 3 bases and J 7 bases; nucleotides not matched to a gene: 11. Germline CDR1 MDHEN, CDR2 SYDVKM. CDR3 sequence (DNA): TGTGCCAGCAGTTTTAGGGCCGGGACAGGGGGCATCAATACGCAGTATTTT. Translating gives CASSFRAGTGGINTQYF.

The V and J genes are TRBV9 and TRBJ1-1; 8 bases match TRBD1. This CDR3 has 14 residues. The trim removed 3 bases at V and 1 base at J, leaving 2 bases unmatched. The germline V gene encodes CDR1 SGDLS and CDR2 YYNGEE. The CDR3: CASSAGQGNTEAFF. CDR3 nucleotide sequence: TGTGCCAGCAGCGCAGGACAGGGGAACACTGAAGCTTTCTTT.